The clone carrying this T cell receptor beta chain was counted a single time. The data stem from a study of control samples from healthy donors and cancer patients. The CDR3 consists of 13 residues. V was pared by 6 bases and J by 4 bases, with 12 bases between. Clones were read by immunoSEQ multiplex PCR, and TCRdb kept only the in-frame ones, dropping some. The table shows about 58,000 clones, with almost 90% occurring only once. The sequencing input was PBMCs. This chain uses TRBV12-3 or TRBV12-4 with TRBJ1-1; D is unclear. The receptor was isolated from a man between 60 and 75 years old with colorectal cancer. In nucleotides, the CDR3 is TGTGCCAGCAGCCCGGAGGGCTTCACTGAAGCTTTCTTT. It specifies CASSPEGFTEAFF.